Here is one T cell receptor (beta chain) with its context. These data come from a study of control samples from healthy donors and cancer patients. The repertoire was sequenced with immunoSEQ multiplex PCR; TCRdb's copy has only in-frame clones and lacks some. The data contain fewer than 200,000 clones, around 94% of them seen just once; the ten biggest clones take up about 14%. The CDR3 is made up of 13 amino acids. The germline V and J ends were trimmed by 5 bases and 7 bases, with 12 bases remaining between them. Germline V gene data show CDR1 as SEHNR and CDR2 as FQNEAQ (reference sequence). The rearrangement joins TRBV7-9 to TRBJ1-5; D is perhaps TRBD1 (5 bases). Sequencing input: PBMCs. This TCR came from a man between 60 and 75 years old with colorectal cancer. Written as DNA, the CDR3 is TGTGCCAGCAGCCAGGGAGCTGGGCAGCCCCAGCATTTT. It yields the protein CASSQGAGQPQHF.